This TCR beta chain originates from a study of blood T cell repertoires in COVID-19. Study information: Donors in the United States, Italy and Spain gave samples during acute or convalescent COVID-19. The cDNA or gDNA used as material had been derived from T cells, B-cell-depleted T cells, or PBMCs.

In the original workflow: From reference gene primer amplification, estimates of nucleated cell counts were derived. The assay was immunoSEQ multiplex PCR, and TCRdb's table has in-frame clones only and misses some. V, J and clone size are those of that table, while D and trimming were read from the DNA. The sample records fewer than 90,000 clones, 85% to 90% being singletons. The CDR3 has 13 residues. V gave up 4 bases and J gave up 7 bases; unmatched junction bases: 6. Germline V gene sequence: CDR1 SQVTM, CDR2 ANQGSEA. The material sequenced was peripheral blood. The genes are TRBV29-1 and TRBJ2-1; 8 bases map to TRBD2. The sequence derives from a woman over 75 with active or convalescent COVID-19. The CDR3: CSVAAGVGNEQFF. The CDR3 coding sequence is TGCAGCGTTGCAGCGGGAGTGGGAAATGAGCAGTTCTTC.